This T cell receptor beta chain was captured by sequencing in a study of T-cell reconstitution after alpha-beta-depleted transplantation in children. Study observations and caveats: Several hundred expanded graft clones reportedly supplied alpha-beta T cells about two months after transplant.

Preparation of the TCRbeta library used unique molecular identifiers. Using its own MiXCR run on the PCR reads, TCRdb lists one record per CDR3 protein. Of some 450,000 distinct CDR3 sequences in the sample, about 45% were seen once. By share, this clonotype counts as medium-sized (0.01 to 0.1%). Its specificity is unknown. Germline-derived CDR1 and CDR2 are SQVTM and ANQGSEA. This CDR3 has 13 amino acids. The chain couples TRBV29-1 to TRBJ2-1; D gene uncertain. The TCR sequence derives from a girl aged 2-10 years with aplastic anemia, due to receive a stem cell transplant. The sequencing here drew on PBMCs, taken before TCRalphabeta/CD19-depleted stem cell transplant. The CDR3 sequence is CGVLPSSYNEQFF. The CDR3 DNA sequence: TGCGGGGTTCTGCCGAGCTCCTACAATGAGCAGTTCTTC.